These T cell receptor beta chains were read from a single sample in a study of T cell repertoires in cytomegalovirus infection. TCRdb called the reads again in MiXCR, with one record for every CDR3 protein. The table includes 450,000 to 550,000 distinct CDR3 sequences, approximately 40% detected once. Their target antigens are unknown. Material: cultured PBMCs, obtained from culture after CMV antigen stimulation. All receptors derive from a human donor in good health (CMV status not recorded). Some clones in this sample may be carry-over from other donors' samples. The CDR3 runs from the conserved cysteine through the conserved F or W. D genes are given only for firm matches. Rows give clone size only sometimes, using once, few, many, or a class for an expanded clone.

>TRBV4-1|.|TRBJ2-3|.
TGCGCCAGCAGCCAAGAGAGGGAGGCAGATACGCAGTATTTT
CASSQEREADTQYF
>TRBV7-6|.|TRBJ2-5|few
TGTGCCAGCAGCTTAGCGGGCACTCTCGGGTACCAAGAGACCCAGTACTTC
CASSLAGTLGYQETQYF
>TRBV4-1|TRBD2|TRBJ2-1|.
TGCGCCAGCAGCCATGCCCGGACTAGCGGTATGACCTACAATGAGCAGTTCTTC
CASSHARTSGMTYNEQFF
>TRBV7-8|.|TRBJ2-5|.
TGTGCCAGCAGCTTAAACAACCTGCAAGAGACCCAGTACTTC
CASSLNNLQETQYF
>TRBV4-3|.|TRBJ2-3|few
TGCGCCAGCAGCCAAGTTTTGGGACCTGATAATACGCAGTATTTT
CASSQVLGPDNTQYF
>TRBV6-6|TRBD2|TRBJ2-7|.
TGTGCCAGCAGTTACCCGCTAGCGGGAGGGCCCTCGGGTTCCTACGAGCAGTACTTC
CASSYPLAGGPSGSYEQYF
>TRBV19|.|TRBJ2-7|.
TGTGCCAGTAGTATAGGGCAGGGTCCGGGATCCGAGCAGTACTTC
CASSIGQGPGSEQYF
>TRBV10-3|.|TRBJ2-1|once
TGTGCCATCAGTGAGGGGAATGAGCAGTTCTTC
CAISEGNEQFF
>TRBV7-4|.|TRBJ2-5|.
TGTGCCAGCAGCGCACCGGACACAGGGGAGACCCAGTACTTC
CASSAPDTGETQYF
>TRBV27|.|TRBJ1-5|.
TGTGCCAGCAGTTTAGAAGGGAGCTTCAATCAGCCCCAGCATTTT
CASSLEGSFNQPQHF
>TRBV12-3/TRBV12-4|.|TRBJ2-3|once
TGTGCCATAACCCCGCGGGCGGGGCCCACCACAGATACGCAGTATTTT
CAITPRAGPTTDTQYF
>TRBV28|.|TRBJ1-2|.
TGTGCCAGCACCCGACCTGCCAGGGCCCTCTCGGGCTACACCTTC
CASTRPARALSGYTF
>TRBV11-2|.|TRBJ2-7|.
TGTGCCAGCAGCCTGGACAGCTTGGACTACGAGCAGTACTTC
CASSLDSLDYEQYF
>TRBV5-6|.|TRBJ2-5|.
TGTGCCAGCAGCTTAGATCGTGGCAGAGACGAAGAGACCCAGTACTTC
CASSLDRGRDEETQYF
>TRBV7-2|.|TRBJ1-5|.
TGTGCCAGCAGCTTATTTGGCCGCAACAATCAGCCCCAGCATTTT
CASSLFGRNNQPQHF
>TRBV20-1|.|TRBJ1-6|once
TGCAGTGCTCGACGAGGGGGGTCCGACCGAAATTCACCCCTCCACTTT
CSARRGGSDRNSPLHF
>TRBV12-3/TRBV12-4|.|TRBJ2-5|.
TGTGCCAGCAGTACCACCGGGGGCGCCGTCGGGGAGACCCAGTACTTC
CASSTTGGAVGETQYF
>TRBV7-2|TRBD1|TRBJ2-7|.
TGTGCCAGCAGCGTAAGACAGGGGATCTACGAGCAGTACTTC
CASSVRQGIYEQYF
>TRBV7-6|TRBD2|TRBJ2-1|.
TGTGCCAGCAGCCGTCGGGAGGGCCTTGAGCAGTTCTTC
CASSRREGLEQFF
>TRBV7-2|.|TRBJ1-5|.
TGTGCCAGCAGTCGTACCAAAGTCAATCAGCCCCAGCATTTT
CASSRTKVNQPQHF
>TRBV12-3/TRBV12-4|.|TRBJ2-2|.
TGTGCCAGCAGCCTCGCCCCAACCGGGGAGCTGTTTTTT
CASSLAPTGELFF
>TRBV7-9|.|TRBJ1-5|.
TGTGCCAGCAGCTTAGGCCCAGGGGAGGGCAATCAGCCCCAGCATTTT
CASSLGPGEGNQPQHF
>TRBV9|TRBD2|TRBJ2-3|.
TGTGCCAGCAGTGTAGGTCCAGCGGGGGGCACAGATACGCAGTATTTT
CASSVGPAGGTDTQYF
>TRBV7-9|.|TRBJ2-5|.
TGTGCCAGCAGCTTAGGTCGGAACTGGGCACCCCAAGAGACCCAGTACTTC
CASSLGRNWAPQETQYF
>TRBV20-1|.|TRBJ1-5|.
TGCAGTGCTAGCGGGATAGGCAATCAGCCCCAGCATTTT
CSASGIGNQPQHF
>TRBV12-3/TRBV12-4|.|TRBJ2-1|.
TGTGCCAGCAGTACGCTAAGGCGCAATGAGCAGTTCTTC
CASSTLRRNEQFF
>TRBV6-2/TRBV6-3|.|TRBJ2-7|.
TGTGCCAGCAGTTACTTGTGGGGAAACGAGCAGTACTTC
CASSYLWGNEQYF
>TRBV19|.|TRBJ1-3|.
TGTGCCACCTACGGTCGCGGGAGAGTACCTGGAAACACCATATATTTT
CATYGRGRVPGNTIYF
>TRBV2|.|TRBJ1-5|.
TGTGCCAGCAGTGAAGAGAGCTATCAGCCCCAGCATTTT
CASSEESYQPQHF
>TRBV4-1|TRBD2|TRBJ2-5|.
TGCGCCAGCAGCCAAGGGGGGACTAGCGTGGGAGAGACCCAGTACTTC
CASSQGGTSVGETQYF
>TRBV15|.|TRBJ2-7|.
TGTGCCACCAGCAGAGTGAAGGTAGCTACCTACGAGCAGTACTTC
CATSRVKVATYEQYF
>TRBV7-2|TRBD2|TRBJ2-5|.
TGTGCCAGCAGCTCTCCTAGCGGGGGGGTTGAGACCCAGTACTTC
CASSSPSGGVETQYF
>TRBV7-8|TRBD1|TRBJ1-6|.
TGTGCCAGCAGGGGACAGGCTAATTCACCCCTCCACTTT
CASRGQANSPLHF
>TRBV7-8|TRBD2|TRBJ2-1|many
TGTGCCAGCAGCCCGCTCGCGGGAGTCGTCAATGAGCAGTTCTTC
CASSPLAGVVNEQFF
>TRBV7-3|TRBD2|TRBJ2-1|.
TGTGCCAGCAGCTTCATTATCGGCGGGGGGGCTCTTGAGCAGTTCTTC
CASSFIIGGGALEQFF
>TRBV7-9|.|TRBJ2-1|.
TGTGCCAGCAGCCTGCGACAGAACCTTAACAATGAGCAGTTCTTC
CASSLRQNLNNEQFF
>TRBV7-2|TRBD1|TRBJ1-6|.
TGTGCCAGCAGCTTAGTAGGGGGCGAGAATTCACCCCTCCACTTT
CASSLVGGENSPLHF
>TRBV7-9|.|TRBJ2-3|.
TGTGCCAGCAGCCACCGCACAGATACGCAGTATTTT
CASSHRTDTQYF
>TRBV7-4|TRBD1|TRBJ1-5|.
TGTGCCAGCAGCTTAGTTGAGGGGGCAGGGGACCATCAGCCCCAGCATTTT
CASSLVEGAGDHQPQHF
>TRBV7-9|TRBD2|TRBJ2-5|.
TGTGCCAGCAGCGCTGAGCGGGGGGTCGGGGAGACCCAGTACTTC
CASSAERGVGETQYF
>TRBV7-2|TRBD2|TRBJ2-4|.
TGTGCCAGCAGCTTACGTGCGCGGGAGCTAGCCAAAAACATTCAGTACTTC
CASSLRARELAKNIQYF
>TRBV6-1|TRBD2|TRBJ2-5|.
TGTGCCAGCAGTGAAGGGACTAGCGGAGGGACCCAGTACTTC
CASSEGTSGGTQYF
>TRBV6-1|TRBD1|TRBJ2-7|few
TGTGCCAGCAGTGCCCCGGGACAGGGGATGTACGAGCAGTACTTC
CASSAPGQGMYEQYF
>TRBV7-8|.|TRBJ2-7|few
TGTGCCAGCAGCTTAGGTGGACAGCTCTACGAGCAGTACTTC
CASSLGGQLYEQYF
>TRBV7-2|TRBD2|TRBJ2-2|few
TGTGCCAGCAGCTTATCGTTTCGGGCTTTTGGGGTAATCAACCGGGACTATCAATGGGAGCTGTTTTTT
CASSLSFRAFGVINRDYQWELFF
>TRBV10-2|TRBD2|TRBJ2-1|once
TGCGCCAGCAGTGAGTTGGGGACTAAGAGCTCCTACAATGAGCAGTTCTTC
CASSELGTKSSYNEQFF
>TRBV5-1|.|TRBJ2-1|few
TGCGCCAGCAGCTTTCGTGAACCATTATACAATGAGCAGTTCTTC
CASSFREPLYNEQFF
>TRBV7-8|.|TRBJ2-5|few
TGTGCCAGCAGGGTGAAATTTGAGAGACAAGAGACCCAGTACTTC
CASRVKFERQETQYF
>TRBV4-3|.|TRBJ2-7|.
TGCGCCAGCAGCCAGAGAACTAGGTCCCCCGAGCAGTACTTC
CASSQRTRSPEQYF
>TRBV11-2|TRBD2|TRBJ2-1|few
TGTGCCAGCAGCCCGGGACTAGCGGATTACAATGAGCAGTTCTTC
CASSPGLADYNEQFF
>TRBV6-5|.|TRBJ2-7|few
TGTGCCAGCAGTCGAGCTCAAAGGGCCTACGAGCAGTACTTC
CASSRAQRAYEQYF
>TRBV15|TRBD1|TRBJ1-5|.
TGTGCCACCAGCGCGATACTGGGACAGTTTAGTAGCAATCAGCCCCAGCATTTT
CATSAILGQFSSNQPQHF
>TRBV29-1|.|TRBJ1-2|.
TGCAGCGTTGAATGGAGGGGGGACCTTGGCTATGGCTACACCTTC
CSVEWRGDLGYGYTF
>TRBV5-5|.|TRBJ1-2|.
TGTGCCAGCAGCGTTGGACGGGACTATGGCTACACCTTC
CASSVGRDYGYTF
>TRBV4-1|.|TRBJ1-4|few
TGCGCCAGCAGCCAAGTTGGGGCGGGGGTCAATGAAAAACTGTTTTTT
CASSQVGAGVNEKLFF
>TRBV12-3/TRBV12-4|TRBD2|TRBJ2-1|.
TGTGCCAGCAGCATGGGGGTAGCGGGGGCATCCTCCTACAATGAGCAGTTCTTC
CASSMGVAGASSYNEQFF
>TRBV2|TRBD2|TRBJ2-7|few
TGTGCCAGCAGACGAAGCGGGGGGCCTCTCTACGAGCAGTACTTC
CASRRSGGPLYEQYF
>TRBV6-1|.|TRBJ2-7|few
TGTGCCAGCAGTGAAGGCAGTGCTTACGAGCAGTACTTC
CASSEGSAYEQYF
>TRBV4-3|.|TRBJ2-7|few
TGCGCCAGCAGCCAAGATCACGGGGTGTATTACGAGCAGTACTTC
CASSQDHGVYYEQYF